Sequencing of this T cell receptor (beta chain) was carried out in a study of T cell responses to AZD1222 COVID-19 vaccine listed by TCRdb under 2021. Study-level background: AZD1222 recipients with second doses at about 4 weeks or about 12 weeks were pooled, because spike-specific TCR depth and breadth did not differ between schedules. Trial participants were enrolled by age into subgroups of 18-55, 56-69 and 70-plus years, and around 150, 29 and 61 TCR-sequenced participants, respectively, were included in these subgroups. A total of over 230 trial participants underwent TCR sequencing, of whom some 210 received two doses of AZD1222 and approximately 25 received two doses of the MenACWY control vaccine.

Note on this clone: The antigen it binds to is not known. Per-base quality was not reported, and no clone a single base away is much larger than it.

The CDR3 regions of human TCRbeta chains were subjected to immunosequencing. The authors' pipeline ran thus. Repertoire TCRs were checked for matches against a reference library of SARS-CoV-2-specific TCRs that had been generated using the MIRA antigen-specificity platform. Breadth was defined as the fraction of unique TCRs that were SARS-CoV-2-associated. Depth was defined as the fraction of total T cells that were SARS-CoV-2-associated. Using the MIRA data, every spike-specific TCR was mapped to the spike region that the TCR reacted to and assigned to either a CD4 or a CD8 class. Log10-transformed breadth and depth values were compared by one-way ANOVA with Sidak's multiple comparisons tests. Held by TCRdb, this immuneACCESS table contains in-frame sequences only and omits some clones. Under half of the omission traces to an unresolved V gene where checked; the cause of the rest is unknown. The DNA was the basis for D and trimming; V, J and clone size are from that table. A total of nearly 110,000 clones appear in this sample, around 90% of them only once. The leading ten clones occupy 6% to 7% of the sample.

The time point label, read with the paper, signifies: baseline before first vaccination. The vaccinee samples were drawn from two UK trials, COV001 and COV002, one of which was a single-blind randomized controlled phase 2/3 trial testing AZD1222 (ChAdOx1 nCoV-19) in healthy adults. For TCRbeta chain sequencing, PBMC samples were collected from trial participants at day 0 and at day 28 after the second dose. V is shortened by 1 base, J by 1 base, and the region joining them spans 7 bases. The germline V gene encodes CDR1 MDHEN and CDR2 SYDVKM. Measured from the cysteine to the phenylalanine, the CDR3 is 14 residues long. Solely the CDR3 DNA is kept, with 42 bases framed from the first base. Results the study describes overall, beyond this receptor: Only a handful of AZD1222 recipients were SARS-CoV-2 seropositive at baseline, limiting conclusions about previously exposed vaccinees. The whole spike protein was spanned by vaccine-associated CD4 TCRs, and dominant responses were seen in regions 160-218 and 743-854. A significant rise in spike-specific TCR breadth and depth was observed after two AZD1222 doses relative to day 0 and relative to MenACWY recipients. Reportedly, close to half of the unique spike-specific TCRs recognized epitopes lying outside the regions that are mutated in the B.1.351 and B.1.1.7 variants. The 56-69-year group was small, and its depth increase did not reach significance, likely because of low power. Because no day 14 peak-response samples were available, the repertoires could be characterized only after the peak T cell response. Most participants were white British and females outnumbered males, and the authors suggested that clonal diversity may have been underestimated.

This TCR derives from an adult in good health. The sequenced sample was peripheral blood, obtained on day 0 of AZD1222 vaccination. The chain links TRBV28 with TRBJ1-2; no confident D gene assignment can be made. The CDR3 reads as follows: CASSLSGYNYGYTF. In nucleotides, the sequence is TGTGCCAGCAGTTTATCTGGCTATAACTATGGCTACACCTTC.